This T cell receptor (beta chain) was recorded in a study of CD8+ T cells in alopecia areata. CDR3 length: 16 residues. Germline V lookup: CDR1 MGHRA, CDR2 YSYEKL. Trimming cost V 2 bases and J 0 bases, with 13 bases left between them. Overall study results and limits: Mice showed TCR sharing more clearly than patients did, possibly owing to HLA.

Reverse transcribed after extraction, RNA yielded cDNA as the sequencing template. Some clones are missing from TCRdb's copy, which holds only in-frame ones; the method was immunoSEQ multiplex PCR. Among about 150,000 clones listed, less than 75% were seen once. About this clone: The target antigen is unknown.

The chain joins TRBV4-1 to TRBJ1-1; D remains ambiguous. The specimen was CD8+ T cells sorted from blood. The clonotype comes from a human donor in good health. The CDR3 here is CASSQPFGNMNTEAFF. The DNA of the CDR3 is TGCGCCAGCAGCCAACCCTTTGGGAATATGAACACTGAAGCTTTCTTT.